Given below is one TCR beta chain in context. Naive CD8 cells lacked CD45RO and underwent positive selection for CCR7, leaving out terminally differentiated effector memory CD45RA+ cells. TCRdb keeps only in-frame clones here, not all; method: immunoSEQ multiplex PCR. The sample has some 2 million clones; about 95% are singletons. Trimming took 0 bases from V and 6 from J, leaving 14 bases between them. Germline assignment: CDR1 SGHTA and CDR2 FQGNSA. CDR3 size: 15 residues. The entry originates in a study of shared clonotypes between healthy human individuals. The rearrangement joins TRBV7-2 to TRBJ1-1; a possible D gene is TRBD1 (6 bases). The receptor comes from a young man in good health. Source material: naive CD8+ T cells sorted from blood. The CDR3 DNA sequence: TGTGCCAGCAGCTTAGCGCTGGGGGCCCCCCCTGAAGCTTTCTTT. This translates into CASSLALGAPPEAFF.